This TCR beta chain stems from a study of post-analysis software for immune sequencing data. At the level of the study: Relapsing-remitting, secondary progressive and progressive-relapsing forms made up the multiple sclerosis disease courses.

As for this clonotype: Antigen unknown.

Germline CDR1 reads SEHNR; CDR2 reads FQNEAQ (reference sequence). The V gene lost 10 bases and the J gene lost 3 bases, with 15 bases spanning the gap. This CDR3 has 13 amino acids. Unique molecular identifiers featured in each of the TCR beta cDNA libraries. The authors obtained some 500,000 cDNA molecules from roughly 1 to 10 million T cells. TCRdb re-derived calls from the PCR reads in MiXCR, one entry per CDR3 protein. The sample contains about 570,000 distinct CDR3 sequences, roughly 34% of which appear only once. General study points: Samples from one preparation batch, clustered by F measure, grouped strongly together. The five TRBV segments detected at higher frequency in patients than in controls included TRBV5-6, TRBV5-1 and TRBV20-1. Controls' normalized Chao1 diversity significantly exceeded that of multiple sclerosis patients.

Sequenced: blood. The source is a girl aged 2 to 17 with multiple sclerosis. The rearrangement joins TRBV7-9 to TRBJ1-2; D ambiguous. This chain's CDR3 is CATRGRADYGYTF. CDR3 nucleotides: TGTGCCACTCGAGGGCGGGCAGACTATGGCTACACCTTC.